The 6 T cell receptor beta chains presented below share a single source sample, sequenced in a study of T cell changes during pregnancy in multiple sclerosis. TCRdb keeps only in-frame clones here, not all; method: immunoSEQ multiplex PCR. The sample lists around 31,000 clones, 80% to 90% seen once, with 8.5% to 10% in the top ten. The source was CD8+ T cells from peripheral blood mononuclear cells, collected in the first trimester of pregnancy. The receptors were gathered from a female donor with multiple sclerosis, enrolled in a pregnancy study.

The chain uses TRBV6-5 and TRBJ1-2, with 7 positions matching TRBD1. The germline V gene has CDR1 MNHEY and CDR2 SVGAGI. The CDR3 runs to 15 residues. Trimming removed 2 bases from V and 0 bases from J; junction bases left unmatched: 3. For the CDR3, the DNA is TGTGCCAGCAGTTACCTCGGGACAGCTAACTATGGCTACACCTTC. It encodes CASSYLGTANYGYTF.

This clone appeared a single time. The CDR3 sequence is CASSEPPAGGSTDTQYF. The DNA for the CDR3 is TGTGCCAGCAGTGAGCCCCCTGCGGGGGGTAGCACAGATACGCAGTATTTT. The rearrangement uses TRBV6-4 and TRBJ2-3, with 8 nucleotides matching TRBD2. The ends lost 3 bases at V and 0 bases at J; junction bases unmatched: 8. The CDR3 runs 17 residues. CDR1 and CDR2 from the germline V gene are MRHNA and SNTAGT.

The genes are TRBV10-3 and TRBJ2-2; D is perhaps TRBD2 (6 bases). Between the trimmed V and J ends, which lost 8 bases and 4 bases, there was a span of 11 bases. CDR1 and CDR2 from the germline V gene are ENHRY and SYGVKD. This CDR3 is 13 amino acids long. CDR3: CAIGGVGTGELFF. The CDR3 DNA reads TGTGCCATCGGAGGGGTGGGCACCGGGGAGCTGTTTTTT.

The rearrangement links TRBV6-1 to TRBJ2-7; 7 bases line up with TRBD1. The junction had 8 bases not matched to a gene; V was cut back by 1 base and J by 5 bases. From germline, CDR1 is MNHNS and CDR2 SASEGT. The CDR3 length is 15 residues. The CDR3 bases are TGTGCCAGCAGTGAAGGTAGAGACAGGGTTCACGAGCAGTACTTC. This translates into CASSEGRDRVHEQYF.

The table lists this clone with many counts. The DNA of the CDR3 is TGTGCCAGCAGGCCACTAGCGGGGGGCACAGATACGCAGTATTTT. Its translation is CASRPLAGGTDTQYF. The rearrangement links TRBV6-1 to TRBJ2-3, with 11 bases lining up with TRBD2. This CDR3 comprises 15 residues. V lost 6 bases and J lost 1; bases outside the gene matches: 3. In germline, CDR1 is MNHNS, CDR2 SASEGT.

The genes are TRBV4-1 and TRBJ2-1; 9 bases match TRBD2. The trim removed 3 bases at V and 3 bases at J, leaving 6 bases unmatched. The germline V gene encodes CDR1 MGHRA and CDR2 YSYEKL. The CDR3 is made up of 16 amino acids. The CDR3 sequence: CASSHRLADNYNEQFF. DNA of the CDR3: TGCGCCAGCAGCCACCGACTAGCGGATAACTACAATGAGCAGTTCTTC.